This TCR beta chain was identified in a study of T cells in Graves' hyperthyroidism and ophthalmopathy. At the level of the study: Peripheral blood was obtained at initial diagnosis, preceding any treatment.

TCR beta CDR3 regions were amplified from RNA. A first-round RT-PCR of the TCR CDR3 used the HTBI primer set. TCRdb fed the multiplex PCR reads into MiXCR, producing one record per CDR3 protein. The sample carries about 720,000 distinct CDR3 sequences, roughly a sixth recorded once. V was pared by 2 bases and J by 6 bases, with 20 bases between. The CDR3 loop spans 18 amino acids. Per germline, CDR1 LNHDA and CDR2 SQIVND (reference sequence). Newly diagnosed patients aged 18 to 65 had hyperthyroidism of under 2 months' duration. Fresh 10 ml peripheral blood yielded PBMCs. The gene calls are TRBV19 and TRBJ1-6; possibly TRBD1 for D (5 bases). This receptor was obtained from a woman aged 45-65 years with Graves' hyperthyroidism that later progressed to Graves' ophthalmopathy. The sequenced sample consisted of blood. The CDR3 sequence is CASSILYPGPAFNSPLHF. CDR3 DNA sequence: TGTGCCAGTAGTATACTTTATCCGGGACCGGCTTTTAATTCACCCCTCCACTTT. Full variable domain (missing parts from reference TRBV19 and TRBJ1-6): DGGITQSPKYLFRKEGQNVTLSCEQNLNHDAMYWYRQDPGQGLRLIYYSQIVNDFQKGDIAEGYSVSREKKESFPLTVTSAQKNPTAFYLCASSILYPGPAFNSPLHFGNGTRLTVT.